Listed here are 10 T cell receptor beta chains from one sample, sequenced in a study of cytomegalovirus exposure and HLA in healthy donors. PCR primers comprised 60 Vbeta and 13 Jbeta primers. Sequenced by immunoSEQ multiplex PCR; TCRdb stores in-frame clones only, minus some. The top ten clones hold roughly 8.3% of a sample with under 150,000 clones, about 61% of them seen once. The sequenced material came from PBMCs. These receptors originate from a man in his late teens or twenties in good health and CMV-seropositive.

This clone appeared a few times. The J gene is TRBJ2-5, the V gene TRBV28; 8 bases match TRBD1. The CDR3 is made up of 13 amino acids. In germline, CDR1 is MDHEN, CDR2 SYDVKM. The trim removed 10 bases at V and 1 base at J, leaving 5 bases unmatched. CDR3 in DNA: TGTGCCACATACAGGGGGGTCCAAGAGACCCAGTACTTC. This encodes CATYRGVQETQYF.

CDR3 sequence (DNA): TGTGCCAGCAGCTTAGTCGGGGAGAAGTCCTACGAGCAGTACTTC. This gives the protein CASSLVGEKSYEQYF. The chain carries TRBV11-3 and TRBJ2-7; the D gene is possibly TRBD2 (5 bases). The germline gives CDR1 SGHNT, CDR2 YENEEA. This CDR3 comprises 15 residues. Trimming took off 1 base at V and 1 base at J, with 11 bases between the two ends.

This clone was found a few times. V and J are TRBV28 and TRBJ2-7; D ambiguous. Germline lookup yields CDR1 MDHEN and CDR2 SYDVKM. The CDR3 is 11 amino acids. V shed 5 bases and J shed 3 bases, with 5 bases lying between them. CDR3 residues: CASSDFYEQYV. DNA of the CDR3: TGTGCCAGCAGTGACTTCTACGAGCAGTACGTC.

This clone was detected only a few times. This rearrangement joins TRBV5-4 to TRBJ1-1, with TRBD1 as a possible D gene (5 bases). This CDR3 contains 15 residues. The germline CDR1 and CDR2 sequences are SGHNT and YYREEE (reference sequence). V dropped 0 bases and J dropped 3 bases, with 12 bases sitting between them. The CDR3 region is CASSLAGGAHTEAFF. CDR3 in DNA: TGTGCCAGCAGCTTGGCCGGGGGAGCGCACACTGAAGCTTTCTTT.

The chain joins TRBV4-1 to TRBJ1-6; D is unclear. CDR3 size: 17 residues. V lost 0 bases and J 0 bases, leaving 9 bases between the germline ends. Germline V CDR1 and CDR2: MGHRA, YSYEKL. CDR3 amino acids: CASSQDPLSSYNSPLHF. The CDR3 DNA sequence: TGCGCCAGCAGCCAAGATCCGCTGAGCTCCTATAATTCACCCCTCCACTTT.

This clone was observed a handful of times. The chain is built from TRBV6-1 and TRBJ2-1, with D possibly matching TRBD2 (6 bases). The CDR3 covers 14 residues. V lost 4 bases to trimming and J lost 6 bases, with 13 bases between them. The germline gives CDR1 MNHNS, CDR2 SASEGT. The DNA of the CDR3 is TGTGCCAGCAGTGCCTGGGTGGAGGGCAATGAGCAGTTCTTC. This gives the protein CASSAWVEGNEQFF.

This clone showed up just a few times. CDR3 loop: CASSDRAGGSSYNEQFF. Written as DNA, the CDR3 is TGCGCCAGCAGCGACCGGGCGGGGGGCAGCTCCTACAATGAGCAGTTCTTC. The chain joins TRBV5-1 to TRBJ2-1; 8 nucleotides agree with TRBD2. The CDR3 extends over 17 amino acids. V lost 4 bases, J lost 0 bases, and 9 bases stayed unmatched. Germline V gene data show CDR1 as SGHRS and CDR2 as YFSETQ.

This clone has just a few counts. The CDR3 loop is CASSSVGRGLTEAFF. In DNA, the CDR3 is TGCGCCAGCAGCTCGGTCGGCAGGGGGCTCACTGAAGCTTTCTTT. The chain has TRBV5-1 and TRBJ1-1; 8 bases map to TRBD1. Per germline, CDR1 SGHRS and CDR2 YFSETQ. The CDR3 runs 15 residues. Unmatched junction bases numbered 8, after V lost 3 bases and J lost 4 bases.

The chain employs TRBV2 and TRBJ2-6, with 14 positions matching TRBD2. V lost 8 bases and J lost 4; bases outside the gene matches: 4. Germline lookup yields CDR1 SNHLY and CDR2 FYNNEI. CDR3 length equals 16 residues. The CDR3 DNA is TGTGCCAGCCCCGGACTAGCGGGGGGAGGGGCCAACGTCCTGACTTTC. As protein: CASPGLAGGGANVLTF.

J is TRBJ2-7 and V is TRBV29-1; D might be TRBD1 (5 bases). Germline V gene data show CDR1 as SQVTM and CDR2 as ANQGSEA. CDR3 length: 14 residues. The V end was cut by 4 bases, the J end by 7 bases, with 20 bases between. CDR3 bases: TGCAGCGTTGGATTCTTGGCAGGGTCGAGGGAGCAGTACTTC. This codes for CSVGFLAGSREQYF.